These 3 T cell receptor beta chains were sequenced from one sample in a study of T cells after yellow fever vaccination. One entry per CDR3 protein results from TCRdb running MiXCR on the 5' RACE reads. This table holds approximately 300,000 distinct CDR3 sequences, about 10% found once. The sample in question was CD4+ T cells sorted from PBMCs, obtained 45 days after the yellow fever booster vaccination. The origin of the receptors is a young man who received the YFV17D yellow fever vaccine.

The chain employs TRBV6-2 or TRBV6-3 and TRBJ2-5, with D hard to call. The germline gives CDR1 MNHEY, CDR2 SVGEGT. With 6 bases removed from V and 5 bases from J, the gap between germline ends came to 10 bases. This CDR3 comprises 12 residues. DNA of the CDR3: TGTGCCAGCAGCGAGCCCGATGAGACCCAGTACTTC. Translating it yields CASSEPDETQYF.

This clonotype was seen a handful of times. V is TRBV29-1 and J is TRBJ2-7; the D gene is possibly TRBD2 (6 bases). V lost 0 bases and J lost 6, with 15 bases in between. Germline V gene sequence: CDR1 SQVTM, CDR2 ANQGSEA. The CDR3 sequence is 14 residues long. This chain's CDR3 is CSVEDERRGLEQYF. The CDR3 DNA is TGCAGCGTTGAAGATGAGCGGAGGGGTCTCGAGCAGTACTTC.

In its sample, this clonotype was seen many times. V is TRBV7-9 and J is TRBJ2-7; 9 bases are a match to TRBD1. Per germline, CDR1 SEHNR and CDR2 FQNEAQ (reference sequence). The CDR3 contains 20 residues. V trimming: 5 bases; J trimming: 1 base; junction bases outside the gene matches: 21. CDR3 region: CASSQTRELFGTGKSYEQYF. The CDR3 nucleotides are TGTGCCAGCAGCCAGACGCGGGAACTGTTTGGGACAGGGAAATCCTACGAGCAGTACTTC.